This T cell receptor beta chain was captured in a study of blood T cell repertoires in COVID-19. Study background: Acute and convalescent COVID-19 samples came from the United States, Italy and Spain. In each case, the material was cDNA or gDNA derived from T cells, B-cell-depleted T cells, or PBMCs.

Per the study methods: The assay estimated nucleated cells by amplifying reference gene primers. Using immunoSEQ multiplex PCR, the repertoire was profiled, and TCRdb retains in-frame clones only, with some absent. V and J calls and clone size are those listed in that table; D and trimming were worked out from the DNA. The table has 400,000 to 550,000 clones, 75% to 90% seen once. The CDR3 contains 16 residues. The V gene's germline CDR1 is SGHNT and CDR2 YYREEE (reference sequence). J was trimmed by 3 bases and V by 0 bases; bases with no gene match: 4. The rearrangement links TRBV5-4 to TRBJ2-1; 9 bases agree with TRBD1. The origin of this receptor is a woman aged 30 to 39 with acute or convalescent COVID-19. The sequencing sample was made of peripheral blood. Written as DNA, the CDR3 is TGTGCCAGCAGCTTGGGGGACAGGGATATCTACAATGAGCAGTTCTTC. Translated, it gives CASSLGDRDIYNEQFF.